This TCR beta chain was captured in a study of blood T cell repertoires in COVID-19. Across the whole study: Italy, Spain and the United States were the sources of the convalescent and acute COVID-19 samples. PBMCs, B-cell-depleted T cells, or T cells were the source of the cDNA or gDNA that made up the material.

Per the original methods: Amplification from reference gene primers served as the basis for estimated nucleated cell counts. Produced via immunoSEQ multiplex PCR; TCRdb's table is partial and in-frame only. That table is the source of V, J and clone size, and D and trimming were worked out from the DNA. Counted here are roughly 140,000 clones, around 90% occurring once; the ten biggest clones make up 1.7%. Source material: peripheral blood. This clonotype was sampled from a woman in her fifties or sixties with acute or convalescent COVID-19.

The CDR3 coding sequence is TGTGCCAGCAGGGGGGGGAACACCATATATTTT. It specifies CASRGGNTIYF. The chain is built from TRBV2 and TRBJ1-3, with D possibly TRBD1 on 5 matching bases. CDR3 length: 11 amino acids. The ends were cut back, 6 bases at V and 7 bases at J, with 7 bases in the middle. Germline CDR1 reads SNHLY; CDR2 reads FYNNEI.